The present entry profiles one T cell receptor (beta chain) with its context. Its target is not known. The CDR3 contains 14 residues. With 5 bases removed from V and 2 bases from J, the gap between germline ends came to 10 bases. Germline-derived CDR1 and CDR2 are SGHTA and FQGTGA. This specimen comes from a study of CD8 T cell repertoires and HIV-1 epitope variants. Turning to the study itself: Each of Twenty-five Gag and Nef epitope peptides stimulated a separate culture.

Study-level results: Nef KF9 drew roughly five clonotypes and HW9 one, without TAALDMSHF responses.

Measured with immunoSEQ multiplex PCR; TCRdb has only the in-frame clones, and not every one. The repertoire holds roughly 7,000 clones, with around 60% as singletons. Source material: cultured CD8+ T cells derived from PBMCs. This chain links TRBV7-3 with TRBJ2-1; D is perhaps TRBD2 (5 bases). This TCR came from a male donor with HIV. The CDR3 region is CASSPDGTYNEQFF. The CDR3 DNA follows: TGTGCCAGCAGCCCGGACGGGACCTACAATGAGCAGTTCTTC.